The TCR beta chain described here comes from a study of T-cell reconstitution after alpha-beta-depleted transplantation in children. Construction of the TCRbeta library involved unique molecular identifiers. TCRdb reprocessed the PCR reads via MiXCR and lists one record per CDR3 protein. The sample consists of hundreds of thousands of distinct CDR3 sequences, around 13% of them appearing once. Trimming removed 0 bases from V and 7 bases from J, with 17 bases in between. There are 16 residues in the CDR3. The germline V gene encodes CDR1 SGHRS and CDR2 YFSETQ. The sequenced sample was PBMCs from the stem cell graft donor, obtained from the stem cell graft. The source of this sequence is a human donor who donated a stem cell graft to a child with combined immunodeficiency. The chain joins TRBV5-1 to TRBJ2-1; possible D gene TRBD2, 6 bases. The CDR3 here is CASSLVAEPTMNEQFF. Written as DNA, the CDR3 is TGCGCCAGCAGCTTGGTAGCGGAGCCCACAATGAATGAGCAGTTCTTC.